The 10 T cell receptor beta chains presented below share a single source sample, sequenced in a study of blood T cells in healthy people across ages. A second PCR, run for roughly 6 to 11 cycles, used a sample-barcoded 5' primer plus a J-beta primer mix. Each CDR3 protein gets one entry after TCRdb re-called the 5' RACE reads with MiXCR. Seen here are 600,000 or so distinct CDR3 sequences, approximately 30% observed once, and the top ten hold about a sixth. Sequenced material: blood. The source of these receptors is a woman of 80 years or more in good health.

This clonotype came up many times. The gene calls are TRBV6-2 or TRBV6-3 and TRBJ2-1; the D gene could be TRBD1 or TRBD2 (6 bases each). The germline V gene has CDR1 MNHEY and CDR2 SVGEGT. The CDR3 runs to 15 residues. V was clipped by 4 bases and J by 7 bases, with 17 bases between them. The CDR3, as DNA: TGTGCCAGCAGTTTCCCGGGGGCGGCCAGGAATGAGCAGTTCTTC. This encodes CASSFPGAARNEQFF.

The chain joins TRBV30 to TRBJ1-1; the D is unclear. In germline, CDR1 is GTSNPN, CDR2 SVGIG (reference sequence). CDR3 length: 11 amino acids. V shed 2 bases and J shed 5 bases, with 6 bases lying between them. The CDR3 DNA reads as TGTGCCTGGAGTCGTACGACTGAAGCTTTCTTT. Translation: CAWSRTTEAFF.

Ten or more counts support this clonotype. The chain carries TRBV12-3 or TRBV12-4 and TRBJ1-6; D uncertain. V was pared by 3 bases and J by 0 bases, with 15 bases between. The CDR3 length is 18 residues. The CDR3 DNA sequence: TGTGCCAGCAGTTTCGGTGGGTACCGGAGCTCCTATAATTCACCCCTCCACTTT. This encodes CASSFGGYRSSYNSPLHF.

The chain uses TRBV5-1 and TRBJ1-1, with D uncertain. The V gene's germline CDR1 is SGHRS and CDR2 YFSETQ. The CDR3 totals 14 residues. This chain's CDR3 is CISRLGQRGTEAFF. The CDR3 region has the DNA TGCATCAGCCGCCTGGGCCAGCGGGGCACTGAAGCTTTCTTT.

This clonotype was observed at least ten times. Germline and junction disagree at one end, which may indicate a read error. The chain recombines TRBV4-3 with TRBJ2-1; D call uncertain. CDR1 LGHNA and CDR2 YSLEER come from the germline V gene. CDR3 length equals 15 residues. CDR3 DNA sequence: TGCGCCAGCAGTCAAGACTGGAGCTCCTACAATGAGCAGTTCTTC. It encodes CASSQDWSSYNEQFF.

The J gene is TRBJ1-2, the V gene TRBV6-2 or TRBV6-3; D remains unclear. Trimming pared 7 bases from V and 4 bases from J, leaving 13 bases between. Germline V gene sequence: CDR1 MNHEY, CDR2 SVGEGT. The CDR3 is made up of 13 amino acids. This CDR3 is CASTKSGSYGYTF. CDR3 DNA: TGTGCCAGCACCAAAAGCGGTTCCTATGGCTACACCTTC.

This clonotype was seen many times. The V gene is TRBV11-1, the J gene TRBJ2-2, with TRBD1 as a possible D gene (5 bases). This CDR3 region has 14 residues. From germline, CDR1 is SGHAT and CDR2 FQDESV (reference sequence). The V end was cut by 4 bases, the J end by 4 bases, with 10 bases between. CDR3 in DNA: TGTGCCAGCAGCTACCGGACACTCACCGGGGAGCTGTTTTTT. This translates into CASSYRTLTGELFF.

This clonotype has more than one count but fewer than ten. A read error is possible here, since a much larger clone lies one base away. CDR3 sequence (DNA): TGTGCCAGCAGCGTAGTAGCAGCGGGGGGGCTAAATGAGCAGTACTTC. This gives the protein CASSVVAAGGLNEQYF. The chain has TRBV9 and TRBJ2-7; 10 bases align to TRBD2. The CDR3 length is 16 residues. With 0 bases clipped from V and 7 bases from J, the junction kept 10 bases outside the gene matches. CDR1 and CDR2 (germline): SGDLS, YYNGEE.

The genes are TRBV10-2 and TRBJ2-2; 8 bases are shared with TRBD2. Germline V CDR1 and CDR2: WSHSY, SAAADI. This CDR3 is built from 16 residues. J lost 0 bases, V lost 5 bases, and 5 bases had no gene match. The CDR3 coding sequence is TGCGCCAGCAGTCCTTGGACTAGCACGAACACCGGGGAGCTGTTTTTT. It specifies CASSPWTSTNTGELFF.

As for this clonotype: This may come from a read error, since a much larger clone is one base off. V usage is TRBV4-2 and J usage is TRBJ2-7; D is possibly TRBD1 or TRBD2 (7 bases each). Germline CDR1 is LGHNA and CDR2 is YNFKEQ. The V end was cut by 0 bases, the J end by 5 bases, with 17 bases between. This CDR3 contains 16 residues. CDR3 loop: CASSQDSGQGVHEQYF. Here the CDR3 DNA reads TGTGCCAGCAGCCAAGATAGCGGGCAGGGGGTCCACGAGCAGTACTTC.